This entry features one T cell receptor beta chain sequence. Its target is unknown. The CDR3 runs to 13 residues. From germline, CDR1 is GTSNPN and CDR2 SVGIG (reference sequence). V was trimmed by 0 bases and J by 4 bases, leaving 9 bases between them. Sequenced material consisted of expressed TCRB transcripts (all of the isolated RNA was reverse transcribed). The assay was immunoSEQ multiplex PCR, and TCRdb's table has in-frame clones only and misses some. The sample shows 95,000 to 150,000 clones, approximately 15% of them seen only once. The data derive from a study of beta chain features in type 1 diabetes. At the level of the study: There was similarity between patients and healthy donors in age, gender and cell yields. Researchers looked at fewer than 110 million sorted cells across all samples. Study-level results: Naive, central memory and regulatory TCRB repertoires appeared more similar among patients than healthy donors. Type 1 diabetes patients had TCRB CDR3s that were shorter (moderately but significantly so) in all four CD4+ subsets.

Purity exceeding 95% was reached by all sorted populations. Source material: central memory CD4+ T cells from blood. This TCR was recovered from a man between 18 and 29 years old with type 1 diabetes. This chain connects TRBV30 to TRBJ2-5, with no clear D. DNA of the CDR3: TGTGCCTGGAGTGTACTGACGGGAGAGACCCAGTACTTC. This encodes CAWSVLTGETQYF. The full variable domain, in which reference TRBV30 and TRBJ2-5 provide the parts outside the CDR3, is SQTIHQWPATLVQPVGSPLSLECTVEGTSNPNLYWYRQAAGRGLQLLFYSVGIGQISSEVPQNLSASRPQDRQFILSSKKLLLSDSGFYLCAWSVLTGETQYFGPGTRLLVL.